Following are 14 T cell receptor beta chains from one sample sequenced in a study of blood T cell repertoires in COVID-19. Measured with immunoSEQ multiplex PCR; TCRdb has only the in-frame clones, and not every one. This sample has tens of thousands of clones, with 81% found just once. Sequences were obtained from peripheral blood. The receptor source for this set is a man older than 75 with active or convalescent COVID-19.

This clone was seen a single time. The genes are TRBV2 and TRBJ1-2; D not certain. Trimming removed 2 bases at V and 0 bases at J, with 10 bases between. Germline V lookup: CDR1 SNHLY, CDR2 FYNNEI. The CDR3 extends over 15 amino acids. CDR3 amino acids: CASSETAVPNYGYTF. The CDR3 DNA reads TGTGCCAGCAGTGAAACGGCGGTCCCTAACTATGGCTACACCTTC.

The chain employs TRBV19 and TRBJ1-1; unclear D gene. V lost 3 bases to trimming and J lost 0 bases, with 8 bases between them. The CDR3 length is 14 residues. Per germline, CDR1 LNHDA and CDR2 SQIVND (reference sequence). The CDR3 spells CASSISDMNTEAFF. In DNA form, the CDR3 reads TGTGCCAGTAGTATTTCAGATATGAACACTGAAGCTTTCTTT.

The rearrangement links TRBV28 to TRBJ2-4, with 11 bases fitting TRBD1. With 8 bases clipped from V and 7 bases from J, the junction kept 4 bases outside the gene matches. Per germline, CDR1 MDHEN and CDR2 SYDVKM. The CDR3 sequence is 13 residues long. Written as DNA, the CDR3 is TGTGCCAGCTGGGACAGGGGGTCGAACATTCAGTACTTC. This translates into CASWDRGSNIQYF.

V and J are TRBV5-1 and TRBJ1-2; the D gene is possibly TRBD1 (5 bases). Trimming left V 0 bases short and J 6 bases short, with 15 bases between. Looked up from germline, CDR1 is SGHRS and CDR2 is YFSETQ. This CDR3 spans 15 amino acids. The CDR3 DNA is TGCGCCAGCAGCTTGGGCGGCAGGGTTTTTGATGGCTACACCTTC. It specifies CASSLGGRVFDGYTF.

This clone has more than one count but fewer than ten. The V call is TRBV3-1 (or the pseudogene TRBV3-2), the J call TRBJ2-1; tentatively, D is TRBD2 (5 bases). The CDR3 has 15 amino acids. Germline lookup yields CDR1 LGHDT and CDR2 YNNKEL (reference sequence). The germline V and J ends were trimmed by 7 bases and 8 bases, with 21 bases remaining between them. As DNA, the CDR3 is TGTGCCAGCACGAAAGGGTGGGCGGGCAGCGATGAGCAGTTCTTC. Its protein is CASTKGWAGSDEQFF.

This clone has at least ten counts. The gene calls are TRBV19 and TRBJ1-1; a possible D gene is TRBD1 (6 bases). The CDR3 length is 15 residues. CDR1 is LNHDA, CDR2 SQIVND, per germline (reference sequence). The ends were cut back, 10 bases at V and 5 bases at J, with 23 bases in the middle. This chain's CDR3 is CATVPPGHLGTEAFF. The CDR3 coding sequence is TGTGCCACCGTCCCGCCGGGACACTTAGGAACTGAAGCTTTCTTT.

J is TRBJ1-1 and V is TRBV30; 12 bases fit TRBD1. Germline values: CDR1 GTSNPN, CDR2 SVGIG (reference sequence). The CDR3 totals 20 residues. Trimming at V came to 3 bases and at J to 6 bases, leaving 23 bases not matched to a gene. CDR3 in amino acids: CAWRSGTGGGLRVLPAEAFF. The CDR3 DNA follows: TGTGCCTGGAGATCCGGGACAGGGGGCGGACTACGGGTCTTACCCGCTGAAGCTTTCTTT. Full variable domain (remainder filled in from reference TRBV30 and TRBJ1-1): SQTIHQWPATLVQPVGSPLSLECTVEGTSNPNLYWYRQAAGRGLQLLFYSVGIGQISSEVPQNLSASRPQDRQFILSSKKLLLSDSGFYLCAWRSGTGGGLRVLPAEAFFGQGTRLTVV.

The chain recombines TRBV10-3 with TRBJ1-5; the D gene is possibly TRBD1 (6 bases). The germline V gene encodes CDR1 ENHRY and CDR2 SYGVKD. Trimming took off 7 bases at V and 7 bases at J, with 14 bases between the two ends. This CDR3 is built from 13 residues. CDR3 DNA: TGTGCCATCACGGGGGGCGCGGAGCAGCCCCAGCATTTT. It encodes CAITGGAEQPQHF.

The V and J genes are TRBV5-4 and TRBJ2-6; weak D call: TRBD1 (5 bases). Trimming pared 0 bases from V and 0 bases from J, leaving 10 bases between. The V gene's germline CDR1 is SGHNT and CDR2 YYREEE (reference sequence). This CDR3 is 17 amino acids long. CDR3 sequence reads: CASSLDPTVSGANVLTF. As DNA, the CDR3 is TGTGCCAGCAGCTTGGACCCGACAGTCTCTGGGGCCAACGTCCTGACTTTC. Drawing the rest from reference TRBV5-4 and TRBJ2-6, the complete variable domain is ETGVTQSPTHLIKTRGQQVTLRCSSQSGHNTVSWYQQALGQGPQFIFQYYREEENGRGNFPPRFSGLQFPNYSSELNVNALELDDSALYLCASSLDPTVSGANVLTFGAGSRLTVL.

The chain joins TRBV6-2 or TRBV6-3 to TRBJ2-5, with TRBD2 matching over 9 bases. Per the germline V gene, CDR1 is MNHEY and CDR2 is SVGEGT. The CDR3 contains 19 residues. V trimming: 2 bases; J trimming: 5 bases; junction bases outside the gene matches: 18. CDR3 amino acids: CASSYPPVAGAIRSETQYF. The CDR3 DNA follows: TGTGCCAGCAGTTACCCACCGGTAGCGGGGGCCATAAGGTCGGAGACCCAGTACTTC.

This clone is a singleton in its sample. The chain recombines TRBV12-3 or TRBV12-4 with TRBJ2-7; 7 bases fit TRBD1. Losses at the gene ends were 6 bases for V and 6 bases for J; bases not matched to a gene: 5. The CDR3 loop spans 12 amino acids. CDR3 sequence (DNA): TGTGCCAGCAGGGCGGCAGGGGGCGAGCAGTACTTC. This codes for CASRAAGGEQYF.

This sequence joins TRBV5-5 and TRBJ1-3; 10 nucleotides line up with TRBD1. With 0 bases clipped from V and 0 bases from J, the junction kept 9 bases outside the gene matches. CDR3 length: 19 residues. CDR1 and CDR2 from the germline V gene are SGHKS and YYEKEE (reference sequence). The CDR3 sequence: CASSLAGDRGAASGNTIYF. CDR3 sequence (DNA): TGTGCCAGCAGCTTGGCCGGGGACAGGGGCGCTGCCTCTGGAAACACCATATATTTT.

A few counts support this clone. This chain joins TRBV30 and TRBJ1-2; 9 bases align to TRBD1. V was clipped by 3 bases and J by 7 bases; unmatched bases: 0. The germline CDR1 and CDR2 sequences are GTSNPN and SVGIG (reference sequence). CDR3 length: 11 amino acids. CDR3 amino acids: CAWRTGGGYTF. The CDR3, as DNA: TGTGCCTGGAGGACAGGGGGTGGCTACACCTTC.

The CDR3 sequence: CASSPSGQVSRGYGYTF. DNA of the CDR3: TGTGCCAGCAGTCCCTCGGGACAGGTCTCTAGGGGGTATGGCTACACCTTC. V is TRBV27 and J is TRBJ1-2; 8 bases map to TRBD1. The V and J ends lost 5 bases and 5 bases, in that order; junction bases with no gene match: 16. This CDR3 has 17 residues. The germline gives CDR1 MNHEY, CDR2 SMNVEV (reference sequence).